This T cell receptor (beta chain) comes out of a study of T cell repertoires in cytomegalovirus infection. The CDR3 runs 15 residues. CDR1 is SGHTA, CDR2 FQGNSA, per germline. Trimming cost V 1 base and J 6 bases, with 13 bases left between them. Study observations and caveats: CMV-specific TCR beta clonotypes restricted by HLA-C dominated the ex vivo response.

About this clonotype itself: The target antigen is unknown.

TCRdb reprocessed the reads via MiXCR and lists one record per CDR3 protein. This sample has approximately 50,000 distinct CDR3 sequences; 20% to 25% occur once, and the top ten carry under 75%. The TCR originated in a human donor in good health (CMV status not recorded). Some clones in this sample may be carry-over from other donors' samples. This material consisted of CD8+ T cells from cultured PBMCs, taken from culture after CMV antigen stimulation. The chain carries TRBV7-2 and TRBJ2-4; tentative D call: TRBD2 (5 bases). The chain's CDR3 is CASSLDLAVGNIQYF. The CDR3 nucleotides are TGTGCCAGCAGCTTAGATCTAGCCGTCGGAAACATTCAGTACTTC.